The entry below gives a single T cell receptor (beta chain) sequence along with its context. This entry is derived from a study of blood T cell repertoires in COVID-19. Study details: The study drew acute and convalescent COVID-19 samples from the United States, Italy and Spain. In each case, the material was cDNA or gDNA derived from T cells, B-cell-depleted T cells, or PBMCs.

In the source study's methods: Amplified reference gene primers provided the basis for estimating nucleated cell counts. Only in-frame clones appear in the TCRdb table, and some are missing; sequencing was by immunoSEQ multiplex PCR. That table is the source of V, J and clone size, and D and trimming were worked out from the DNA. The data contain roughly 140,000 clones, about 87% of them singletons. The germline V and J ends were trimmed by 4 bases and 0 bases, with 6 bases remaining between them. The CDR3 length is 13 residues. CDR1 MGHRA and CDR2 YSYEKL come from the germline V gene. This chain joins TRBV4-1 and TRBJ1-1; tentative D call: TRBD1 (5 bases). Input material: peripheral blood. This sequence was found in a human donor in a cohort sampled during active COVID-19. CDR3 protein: CASSPTVNTEAFF. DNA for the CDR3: TGCGCCAGCAGCCCGACAGTGAACACTGAAGCTTTCTTT.